This T cell receptor beta chain was found in a study of cytotoxic CD8 clonotypes in ibrutinib-treated CLL. Germline V gene sequence: CDR1 LNHNV, CDR2 YYDKDF (reference sequence). Between the trimmed V and J ends, which lost 7 bases and 7 bases, there was a span of 16 bases. The CDR3 sequence is 14 residues long. This clone was counted between two and nine times. Its antigen is not known. Study-level findings and limits: Public clonotypes (which were uncommon) either contracted or remained stable on treatment. Sustained-remission and progressing patients' sampling times differed. Circulating CD8+ T-cell counts were tracked by baseline clonality, which exceeded that of age-matched healthy donors.

Profiled with immunoSEQ multiplex PCR; TCRdb holds only in-frame clones, not every one. The sample shows hundreds of thousands of clones, around 70% of them seen only once. The chain combines TRBV15 with TRBJ2-2; D possibly corresponds to TRBD1 (6 bases). The clonotype originates from a human donor with chronic lymphocytic leukemia. Sequencing used PBMCs, obtained after 24 months of ibrutinib treatment. The CDR3: CATTYSGGFGELFF. DNA for the CDR3: TGTGCCACCACCTATTCTGGGGGCTTCGGGGAGCTGTTTTTT.